This T cell receptor (beta chain) was recovered during a study of blood T cells in healthy people across ages. PCR was performed a second time for about 7 to 12 cycles using a sample-barcoded 5' primer and a J-beta primer mix. A single record per CDR3 protein comes from TCRdb applying MiXCR to the 5' RACE reads. The sample carries some 1.5 million distinct CDR3 sequences, about 45% recorded once. The TCR originated in a young woman in good health. Sequences were obtained from blood.

CDR3 sequence reads: CASRPTVTDTQYF. The DNA of the CDR3 is TGTGCCAGCAGGCCGACAGTCACAGATACGCAGTATTTT. The chain recombines TRBV12-3 or TRBV12-4 with TRBJ2-3; a weak D match, TRBD1 (5 bases). There are 13 residues in the CDR3. Trimming pared 6 bases from V and 2 bases from J, leaving 9 bases between.